Detailed here is one TCR beta chain. The target of this receptor is not known. It has no much larger one-base neighbor in the sample; base qualities were not kept. The data belong to a study of T cells and Merkel cell carcinoma outcomes (dated by TCRdb to the early 2020s). As for the study more broadly: The tumor T-cell repertoire, together with T-cell density, was examined as a predictor of clinical outcome in patients with Merkel cell carcinoma.

Library construction relied on the immunoSEQ multiplex PCR assay. What TCRdb holds here is the immuneACCESS table cut down to in-frame rearrangements. Part of the clones is not present; checked against another copy, under half of the missing clones reflect an unresolved V gene, and the others are unexplained. The sample has around 15,000 clones on record, 80% to 90% of them singletons. The ten largest account for approximately 8.1% of the sample. Looking up the germline V gene yields CDR1 SGDLS and CDR2 YYNGEE. Spanning cysteine to phenylalanine, the CDR3 consists of 14 amino acids. Left in the record is the CDR3 DNA by itself, 42 bases read in frame from the first base. Trimming removed 4 bases from V and 6 bases from J, leaving 17 bases between the germline ends. The samples were taken from patients with Merkel cell carcinoma. What the authors observed across the whole study: Clinical outcomes in Merkel cell carcinoma patients were reported to be predicted by T-cell repertoire features combined with T-cell density.

The sequence joins TRBV9 to TRBJ2-7; 5 matching bases give a weak D call of TRBD2. The receptor comes from a human donor with Merkel cell carcinoma. The sample comprised tumor tissue from Merkel cell carcinoma. CDR3 sequence: CASSPLTEGGEQYF. The nucleotide sequence is TGTGCCAGCAGCCCCCTAACAGAGGGCGGCGAGCAGTACTTC.